These 21 T cell receptor beta chains were sequenced from one sample in a study of fetal regulatory T cell absence and autoimmunity. Clones were read by immunoSEQ multiplex PCR, and TCRdb kept only the in-frame ones, dropping some. This sample has just over 45,000 clones, with about 79% found just once. Sequencing input: cord blood. These receptors were collected from a newborn boy with IPEX syndrome.

This clone showed up just once. J is TRBJ2-1 and V is TRBV11-2; no clear D gene. The CDR3 loop spans 16 amino acids. V lost 8 bases, J lost 8 bases, and 25 bases lay in between. Germline CDR1 reads SGHAT; CDR2 reads FQNNGV. The CDR3 DNA is TGTGCCAGCGCTCGGCTAGGGCTACCGGTGCTAGATGAGCAGTTCTTC. It is translated as CASARLGLPVLDEQFF.

This clone has only a few counts. The rearrangement links TRBV9 to TRBJ1-1; D remains ambiguous. The V gene's germline CDR1 is SGDLS and CDR2 YYNGEE. CDR3 length: 12 amino acids. Trimming took off 3 bases at V and 5 bases at J, with 8 bases between the two ends. The CDR3 sequence: CASSGSGTEAFF. The CDR3 nucleotides are TGTGCCAGCAGCGGTAGTGGAACTGAAGCTTTCTTT. The entire variable domain, with the rest obtained from reference TRBV9 and TRBJ1-1, is as follows: DSGVTQTPKHLITATGQRVTLRCSPRSGDLSVYWYQQSLDQGLQFLIQYYNGEERAKGNILERFSAQQFPDLHSELNLSSLELGDSALYFCASSGSGTEAFFGQGTRLTVV.

This clone occurred a few times. This chain links TRBV2 with TRBJ2-1; possibly TRBD1 or TRBD2 for D (5 bases each). The V gene lost 6 bases and the J gene lost 4 bases, with 7 bases spanning the gap. The V gene's germline CDR1 is SNHLY and CDR2 FYNNEI. The CDR3 covers 12 residues. The CDR3 DNA sequence: TGTGCCAGCAGGGGGACGTACAATGAGCAGTTCTTC. Its translation is CASRGTYNEQFF.

This rearrangement joins TRBV19 to TRBJ2-7, with TRBD2 identical over 7 bases. This CDR3 comprises 15 residues. Germline loops: CDR1 LNHDA, CDR2 SQIVND (reference sequence). V was pared by 3 bases and J by 3 bases, with 8 bases of the junction left unmatched. CDR3 in amino acids: CASSISGGGVYEQYF. CDR3 bases: TGTGCCAGTAGTATCTCGGGCGGGGGAGTCTACGAGCAGTACTTC. Filled out from reference TRBV19 and TRBJ2-7, the complete variable domain reads DGGITQSPKYLFRKEGQNVTLSCEQNLNHDAMYWYRQDPGQGLRLIYYSQIVNDFQKGDIAEGYSVSREKKESFPLTVTSAQKNPTAFYLCASSISGGGVYEQYFGPGTRLTVT.

The chain recombines TRBV2 with TRBJ2-3; 9 bases fit TRBD2. V lost 5 bases and J lost 5; bases outside the gene matches: 11. The CDR3 consists of 16 residues. The germline V gene encodes CDR1 SNHLY and CDR2 FYNNEI. CDR3 in amino acids: CASSPFAGGPGDTQYF. CDR3 DNA: TGTGCCAGCAGTCCCTTTGCGGGAGGGCCGGGAGATACGCAGTATTTT.

This clone was seen a handful of times. This chain joins TRBV4-3 and TRBJ1-2, with 7 bases fitting TRBD1. Germline lookup yields CDR1 LGHNA and CDR2 YSLEER. V gave up 4 bases and J gave up 9 bases; unmatched junction bases: 5. The CDR3 consists of 12 residues. As DNA, the CDR3 is TGCGCCAGCAGCCCAGGGACAGAAAGCTACACCTTC. Encoded protein: CASSPGTESYTF.

This chain links TRBV14 with TRBJ2-7; D gene ambiguous. CDR3 length: 13 amino acids. Germline values: CDR1 SGHDN, CDR2 FVKESK. V was clipped by 0 bases and J by 7 bases, with 10 bases between them. CDR3 DNA: TGTGCCAGCAGCCAAGAACGGCGCAGGGAGCAGTACTTC. Its translation: CASSQERRREQYF. The complete variable domain, with remaining parts taken from reference TRBV14 and TRBJ2-7, reads EAGVTQFPSHSVIEKGQTVTLRCDPISGHDNLYWYRRVMGKEIKFLLHFVKESKQDESGMPNNRFLAERTGGTYSTLKVQPAELEDSGVYFCASSQERRREQYFGPGTRLTVT.

V usage is TRBV29-1 and J usage is TRBJ2-7; the D gene is possibly TRBD2 (7 bases). Trimming removed 6 bases at V and 3 bases at J, with 15 bases between. The germline gives CDR1 SQVTM, CDR2 ANQGSEA. This CDR3 is built from 13 residues. This CDR3 is CSVVGGGNYEQYF. CDR3 nucleotides: TGCAGCGTCGTGGGGGGGGGCAACTACGAGCAGTACTTC.

This chain uses TRBV7-2 with TRBJ2-2; tentative D call: TRBD1 (5 bases). Trimming shortened V by 4 bases and J by 7 bases, and 10 bases separated the two germline ends. CDR1 and CDR2 from the germline V gene are SGHTA and FQGNSA. This CDR3 contains 13 residues. CDR3 DNA: TGTGCCAGCAGCTCAGGGTGGGGCGGGGAGCTGTTTTTT. Its translation is CASSSGWGGELFF. Variable domain in full (rest from reference TRBV7-2 and TRBJ2-2): GAGVSQSPSNKVTEKGKDVELRCDPISGHTALYWYRQSLGQGLEFLIYFQGNSAPDKSGLPSDRFSAERTGGSVSTLTIQRTQQEDSAVYLCASSSGWGGELFFGEGSRLTVL.

This chain links TRBV19 with TRBJ2-3; no firm D call. Germline CDR1 and CDR2: LNHDA and SQIVND (reference sequence). The V end was cut by 5 bases, the J end by 5 bases, with 5 bases between. This CDR3 has 11 amino acids. The CDR3 sequence: CASSFRDTQYF. The CDR3 nucleotides are TGTGCCAGTAGTTTTAGAGATACGCAGTATTTT.

The chain carries TRBV13 and TRBJ2-7, with D maybe TRBD1 (6 bases). The CDR3 has 14 amino acids. Germline CDR1 and CDR2: PRHDT and FYEKMQ (reference sequence). The V end lost 5 bases, the J end lost 2 bases, and 13 bases lay between the germline ends. In DNA form, the CDR3 reads TGTGCCAGCAGCAACCGGGACACCCCCTACGAGCAGTACTTC. This codes for CASSNRDTPYEQYF.

This chain joins TRBV9 and TRBJ2-1; weak D call: TRBD1 (7 bases). Trimming pared 3 bases from V and 4 bases from J, leaving 20 bases between. In germline, CDR1 is SGDLS, CDR2 YYNGEE. This CDR3 region has 17 residues. The CDR3 is CASSAYPAGQLYNEQFF. The CDR3 nucleotides read TGTGCCAGCAGCGCCTACCCGGCGGGACAGTTATACAATGAGCAGTTCTTC.

V and J are TRBV4-1 and TRBJ2-1, with D tentatively TRBD2 (6 bases). Per germline, CDR1 MGHRA and CDR2 YSYEKL. V lost 0 bases to trimming and J lost 0 bases, with 9 bases between them. This CDR3 has 16 amino acids. The CDR3: CASSQDGGSSYNEQFF. The CDR3 DNA reads TGCGCCAGCAGCCAAGATGGGGGGAGCTCCTACAATGAGCAGTTCTTC.

The CDR3 sequence is CASSSGSHGVEQYF. CDR3 sequence (DNA): TGTGCCAGCAGTTCAGGGTCCCATGGGGTCGAGCAGTACTTC. The chain uses TRBV27 and TRBJ2-7, with D perhaps TRBD1 (5 bases). The V end lost 4 bases, the J end lost 6 bases, and 16 bases lay between the germline ends. Germline V lookup: CDR1 MNHEY, CDR2 SMNVEV (reference sequence). The length of the CDR3 is 14 residues.

This chain uses TRBV13 with TRBJ1-2, with TRBD1 matching 11 bases. The CDR3 loop spans 14 amino acids. The junction had 2 bases not matched to a gene; V was cut back by 5 bases and J by 3 bases. Germline CDR1 reads PRHDT; CDR2 reads FYEKMQ (reference sequence). The DNA of the CDR3 is TGTGCCAGCAGCGGGACAGGGGGTCACTATGGCTACACCTTC. It is translated as CASSGTGGHYGYTF.

The J gene is TRBJ2-1, the V gene TRBV19; 14 bases map to TRBD2. The V and J ends lost 3 bases and 10 bases, in that order; junction bases with no gene match: 8. Per the germline V gene, CDR1 is LNHDA and CDR2 is SQIVND (reference sequence). This CDR3 comprises 16 residues. The CDR3: CASSMGRTSGRREQFF. The CDR3 DNA is TGTGCCAGTAGTATGGGCCGGACTAGCGGGAGGCGCGAGCAGTTCTTC. The variable domain in full, completed from reference TRBV19 and TRBJ2-1, reads DGGITQSPKYLFRKEGQNVTLSCEQNLNHDAMYWYRQDPGQGLRLIYYSQIVNDFQKGDIAEGYSVSREKKESFPLTVTSAQKNPTAFYLCASSMGRTSGRREQFFGPGTRLTVL.

The chain has TRBV7-9 and TRBJ1-3; possible D gene TRBD1, 5 bases. Germline CDR1 is SEHNR and CDR2 is FQNEAQ (reference sequence). With 1 base removed from V and 0 bases from J, the gap between germline ends came to 13 bases. CDR3 length: 17 amino acids. CDR3 sequence reads: CASSLESGPYSGNTIYF. CDR3 in DNA: TGTGCCAGCAGCTTAGAATCAGGGCCCTACTCTGGAAACACCATATATTTT.

The chain uses TRBV9 and TRBJ1-2; D might be TRBD1 (5 bases). V was shortened by 5 bases and J by 8 bases, with 10 bases between the two germline ends. This CDR3 region has 11 residues. CDR1 and CDR2 (germline): SGDLS, YYNGEE. The CDR3 DNA reads TGTGCCAGCAGGGCTGGGGCCGGCTACACCTTC. This sequence encodes CASRAGAGYTF.

The V call is TRBV4-1, the J call TRBJ2-3; a weak D match, TRBD2 (5 bases). Germline CDR1 MGHRA, CDR2 YSYEKL. V was shortened by 0 bases and J by 0 bases, with 13 bases between the two germline ends. CDR3 size: 17 residues. CDR3 amino acids: CASSQDQLLGSTDTQYF. The CDR3 bases are TGCGCCAGCAGCCAAGATCAACTACTAGGAAGCACAGATACGCAGTATTTT.

The rearrangement uses TRBV6-1 and TRBJ2-1; maybe TRBD2 (6 bases). The V end lost 7 bases, the J end lost 6 bases, and 13 bases lay between the germline ends. CDR1 and CDR2 from the germline V gene are MNHNS and SASEGT. CDR3 length equals 13 residues. CDR3 DNA sequence: TGTGCCAGCACTTTGGACTACTTCAATGAGCAGTTCTTC. Its translation: CASTLDYFNEQFF.

This rearrangement joins TRBV6-1 to TRBJ2-1, with D perhaps TRBD1 or TRBD2 (5 bases each). Germline V CDR1 and CDR2: MNHNS, SASEGT. Trimming pared 2 bases from V and 3 bases from J, leaving 14 bases between. This CDR3 has 16 residues. The CDR3 DNA reads as TGTGCCAGCAGTGAATTGGGACGGGGCAGCTACAATGAGCAGTTCTTC. Translated: CASSELGRGSYNEQFF.